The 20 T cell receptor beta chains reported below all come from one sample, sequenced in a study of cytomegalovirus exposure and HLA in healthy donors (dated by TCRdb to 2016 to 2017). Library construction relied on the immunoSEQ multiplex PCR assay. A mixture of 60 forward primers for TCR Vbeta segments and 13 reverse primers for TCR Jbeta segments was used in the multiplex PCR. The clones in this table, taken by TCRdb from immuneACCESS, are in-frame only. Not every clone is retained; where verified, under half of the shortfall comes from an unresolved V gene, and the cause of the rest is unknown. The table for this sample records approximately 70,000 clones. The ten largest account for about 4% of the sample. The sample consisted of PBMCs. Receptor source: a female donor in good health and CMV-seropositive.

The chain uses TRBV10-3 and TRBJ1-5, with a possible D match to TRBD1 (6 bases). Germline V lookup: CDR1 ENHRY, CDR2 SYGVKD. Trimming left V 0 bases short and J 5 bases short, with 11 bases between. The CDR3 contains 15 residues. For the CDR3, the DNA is TGTGCCATCAGTGAGTCAGGGGGGGGCGATCAGCCCCAGCATTTT. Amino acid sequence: CAISESGGGDQPQHF.

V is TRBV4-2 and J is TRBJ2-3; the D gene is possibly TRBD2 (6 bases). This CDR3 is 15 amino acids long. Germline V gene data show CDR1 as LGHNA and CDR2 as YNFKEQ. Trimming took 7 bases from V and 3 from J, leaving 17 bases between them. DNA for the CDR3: TGTGCCAGCAAACCTATAGGAGGAGGGACAGATACGCAGTATTTT. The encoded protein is CASKPIGGGTDTQYF.

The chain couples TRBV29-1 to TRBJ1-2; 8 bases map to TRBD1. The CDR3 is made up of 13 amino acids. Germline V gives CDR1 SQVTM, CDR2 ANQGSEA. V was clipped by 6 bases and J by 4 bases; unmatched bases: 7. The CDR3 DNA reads TGCAGCGTGGACAGGGCTGGTCCCTATGGCTACACCTTC. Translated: CSVDRAGPYGYTF.

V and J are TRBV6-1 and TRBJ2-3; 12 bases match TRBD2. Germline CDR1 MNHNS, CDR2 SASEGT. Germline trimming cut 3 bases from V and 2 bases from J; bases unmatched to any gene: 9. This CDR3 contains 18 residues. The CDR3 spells CASSEGNLAGGFTDTQYF. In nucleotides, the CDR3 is TGTGCCAGCAGTGAGGGGAATCTAGCGGGGGGGTTCACAGATACGCAGTATTTT.

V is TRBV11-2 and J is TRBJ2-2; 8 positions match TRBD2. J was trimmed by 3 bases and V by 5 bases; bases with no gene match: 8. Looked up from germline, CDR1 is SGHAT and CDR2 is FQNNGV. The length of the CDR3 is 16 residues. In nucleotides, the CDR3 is TGTGCCAGCAGCCCCCGTGTAGCGGGGTACACCGGGGAGCTGTTTTTT. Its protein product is CASSPRVAGYTGELFF.

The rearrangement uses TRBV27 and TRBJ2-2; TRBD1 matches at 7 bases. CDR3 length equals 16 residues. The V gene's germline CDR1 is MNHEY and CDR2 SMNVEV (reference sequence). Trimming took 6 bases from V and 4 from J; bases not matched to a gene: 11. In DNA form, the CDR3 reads TGTGCCAGCAGCCCCGGACAGGTCCTGCTCACCGGGGAGCTGTTTTTT. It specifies CASSPGQVLLTGELFF.

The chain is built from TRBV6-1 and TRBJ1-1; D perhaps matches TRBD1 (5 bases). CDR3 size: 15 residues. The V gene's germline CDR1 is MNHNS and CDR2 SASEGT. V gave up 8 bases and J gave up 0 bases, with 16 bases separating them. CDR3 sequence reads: CASLETRQLNTEAFF. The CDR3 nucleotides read TGTGCCAGCCTCGAAACCCGACAGCTGAACACTGAAGCTTTCTTT.

CDR3 protein: CASSPGGTGNQPQHF. For the CDR3, the DNA is TGTGCCAGCTCACCAGGGGGGACAGGGAATCAGCCCCAGCATTTT. The rearrangement joins TRBV18 to TRBJ1-5; 9 bases line up with TRBD1. The germline V gene encodes CDR1 KGHSH and CDR2 LQKENI. With 2 bases clipped from V and 4 bases from J, the junction kept 3 bases outside the gene matches. The CDR3 consists of 15 residues.

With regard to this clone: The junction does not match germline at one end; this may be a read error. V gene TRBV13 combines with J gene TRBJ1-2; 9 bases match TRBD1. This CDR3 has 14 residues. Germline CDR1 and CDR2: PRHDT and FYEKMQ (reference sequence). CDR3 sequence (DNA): TGTGCCAGCAGTTTAGGGACAGGGACCTATGGCTACACCTTC. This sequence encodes CASSLGTGTYGYTF.

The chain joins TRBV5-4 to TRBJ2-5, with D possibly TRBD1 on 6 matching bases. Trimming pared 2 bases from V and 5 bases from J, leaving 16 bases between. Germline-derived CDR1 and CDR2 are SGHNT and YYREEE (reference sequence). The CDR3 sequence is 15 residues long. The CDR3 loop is CASSLGDTRRETQYF. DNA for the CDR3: TGTGCCAGCAGCTTAGGGGACACCAGACGGGAGACCCAGTACTTC.

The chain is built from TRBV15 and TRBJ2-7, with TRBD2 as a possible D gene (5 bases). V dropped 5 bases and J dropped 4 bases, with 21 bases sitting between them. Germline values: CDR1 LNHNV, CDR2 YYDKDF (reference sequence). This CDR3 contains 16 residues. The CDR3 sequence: CATSQGMVKTGYEQYF. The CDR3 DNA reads TGTGCCACCAGCCAAGGGATGGTAAAAACGGGGTACGAGCAGTACTTC.

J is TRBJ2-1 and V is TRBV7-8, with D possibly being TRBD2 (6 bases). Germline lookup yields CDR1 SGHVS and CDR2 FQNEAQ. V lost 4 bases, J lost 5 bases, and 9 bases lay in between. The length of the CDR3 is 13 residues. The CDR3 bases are TGTGCCAGCAGCTCCCGGAGGGACAATGAGCAGTTCTTC. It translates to CASSSRRDNEQFF.

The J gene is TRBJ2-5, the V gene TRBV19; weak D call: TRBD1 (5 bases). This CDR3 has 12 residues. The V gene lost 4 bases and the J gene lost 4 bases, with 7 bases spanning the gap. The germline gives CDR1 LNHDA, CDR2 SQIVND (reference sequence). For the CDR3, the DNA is TGTGCCAGTAGTAGTAGGGGAGAGACCCAGTACTTC. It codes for CASSSRGETQYF.

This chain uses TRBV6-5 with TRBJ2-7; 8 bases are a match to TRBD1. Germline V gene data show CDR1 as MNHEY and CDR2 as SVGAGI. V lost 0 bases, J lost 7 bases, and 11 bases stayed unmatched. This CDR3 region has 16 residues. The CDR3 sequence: CASSYSIAQGAGEQYF. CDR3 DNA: TGTGCCAGCAGTTACTCGATAGCGCAGGGGGCGGGGGAGCAGTACTTC.

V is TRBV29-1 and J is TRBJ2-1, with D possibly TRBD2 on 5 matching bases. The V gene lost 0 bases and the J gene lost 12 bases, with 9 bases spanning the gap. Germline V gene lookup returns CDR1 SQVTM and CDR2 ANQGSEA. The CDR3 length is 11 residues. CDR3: CSVEDWRVQFF. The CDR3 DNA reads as TGCAGCGTTGAAGACTGGCGGGTGCAGTTCTTC.

The chain's CDR3 is CASRLAPQIGDQETQYF. The DNA for the CDR3 is TGTGCAAGTCGCTTAGCGCCTCAAATAGGGGACCAAGAGACCCAGTACTTC. This chain links TRBV12-2 with TRBJ2-5; the D segment call TRBD1 is taken from the table without a DNA check. TRBV12-2 is labeled a pseudogene. There are 17 residues in the CDR3.

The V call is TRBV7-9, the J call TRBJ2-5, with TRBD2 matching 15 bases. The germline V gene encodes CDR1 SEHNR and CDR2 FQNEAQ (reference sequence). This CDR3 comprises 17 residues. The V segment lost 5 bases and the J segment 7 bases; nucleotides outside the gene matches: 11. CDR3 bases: TGTGCCAGCAGCATAGGCGGACTAGCGGGAGGGCCTGGGACCCAGTACTTC. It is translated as CASSIGGLAGGPGTQYF.

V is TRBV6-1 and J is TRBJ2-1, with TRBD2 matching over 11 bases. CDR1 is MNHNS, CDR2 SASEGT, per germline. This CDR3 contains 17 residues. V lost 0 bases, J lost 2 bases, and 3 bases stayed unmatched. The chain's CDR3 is CASSEAPTSGTYNEQFF. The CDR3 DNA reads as TGTGCCAGCAGTGAAGCTCCGACTAGCGGGACCTACAATGAGCAGTTCTTC.

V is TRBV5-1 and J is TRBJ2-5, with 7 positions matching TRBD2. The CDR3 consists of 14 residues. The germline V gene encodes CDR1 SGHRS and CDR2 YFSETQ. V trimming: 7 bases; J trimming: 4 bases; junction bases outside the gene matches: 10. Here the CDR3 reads CASEPGAGLETQYF. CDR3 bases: TGCGCCAGCGAACCAGGAGCGGGGTTAGAGACCCAGTACTTC.

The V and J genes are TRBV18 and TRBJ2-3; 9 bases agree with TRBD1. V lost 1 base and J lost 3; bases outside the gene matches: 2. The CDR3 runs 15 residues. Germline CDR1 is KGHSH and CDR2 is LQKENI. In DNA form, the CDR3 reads TGTGCCAGCTCACCACTGACAGGGGGGACAGATACGCAGTATTTT. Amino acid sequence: CASSPLTGGTDTQYF.